A single sample gave rise to the 29 T cell receptor beta chains below, sequenced in a study of T cells in Graves' hyperthyroidism and ophthalmopathy. Using RNA transcripts as the source, TCR beta CDR3 regions were amplified. Primed by the HTBI set, a first-round RT-PCR was run on the TCR CDR3. TCRdb called the multiplex PCR reads again in MiXCR, with one record for every CDR3 protein. The sample has about 260,000 distinct CDR3 sequences, about a sixth seen once; the top ten hold around 30%. Sequencing used blood. These receptors all stem from a young woman with Graves' ophthalmopathy.

In this sample, this clonotype turned up many times. CDR3 sequence (DNA): TGTGCCTGGAGTGTAGGGGGCTGGGCCTCCTCTGGGGCCAACGTCCTGACTTTC. It codes for CAWSVGGWASSGANVLTF. The chain joins TRBV30 to TRBJ2-6; 7 nucleotides line up with TRBD1. The CDR3 extends over 18 amino acids. Germline values: CDR1 GTSNPN, CDR2 SVGIG (reference sequence). Trimming cost V 0 bases and J 0 bases; bases outside gene matches: 8.

This clonotype was recorded at least ten times. The V and J genes are TRBV10-1 and TRBJ2-1, with 8 bases matching TRBD2. The CDR3 runs to 15 residues. The V gene's germline CDR1 is WNHNN and CDR2 SYGVQD (reference sequence). J lost 9 bases, V lost 3 bases, and 10 bases had no gene match. CDR3 loop: CASSDPASGLGEQFF. The CDR3 bases are TGCGCCAGCAGTGACCCGGCTAGCGGGTTAGGTGAGCAGTTCTTC.

This clonotype was seen repeatedly, ten times or more. The gene calls are TRBV7-6 and TRBJ2-3; 8 nucleotides agree with TRBD1. The CDR3 runs to 15 residues. From germline, CDR1 is SGHVS and CDR2 FNYEAQ. With V trimmed by 5 bases and J by 5 bases, 9 bases remained unmatched. CDR3 in amino acids: CASSPGGRGRDTQYF. In DNA, the CDR3 is TGTGCCAGCAGCCCAGGGGGCAGGGGAAGAGATACGCAGTATTTT.

This clonotype was recorded many times. The chain recombines TRBV4-3 with TRBJ2-7; the D gene could be TRBD1 or TRBD2 (5 bases each). V lost 2 bases and J lost 3, with 14 bases in between. In germline, CDR1 is LGHNA, CDR2 YSLEER. The CDR3 is 15 amino acids. The CDR3 protein is CASSQFRDAFYEQYF. The CDR3 DNA reads as TGCGCCAGCAGCCAATTCCGGGACGCATTCTACGAGCAGTACTTC.

This clonotype has a count of ten or more. This rearrangement joins TRBV30 to TRBJ1-1; no firm D call. Germline CDR1 and CDR2: GTSNPN and SVGIG (reference sequence). Trimming removed 5 bases at V and 0 bases at J, with 7 bases between. The CDR3 has 12 amino acids. In DNA form, the CDR3 reads TGTGCCTGGGGCAGGATGAACACTGAAGCTTTCTTT. Amino acids: CAWGRMNTEAFF.

The sample holds many counts of this clonotype. The chain employs TRBV30 and TRBJ2-3; 7 bases map to TRBD2. Germline V gene lookup returns CDR1 GTSNPN and CDR2 SVGIG (reference sequence). The CDR3 length is 14 residues. The junction had 5 bases not matched to a gene; V was cut back by 3 bases and J by 2 bases. The DNA of the CDR3 is TGTGCCTGGAGCGTAGCGGGCTTCACAGATACGCAGTATTTT. It yields the protein CAWSVAGFTDTQYF.

The sample holds many counts of this clonotype. The J gene is TRBJ1-5, the V gene TRBV6-1, with D maybe TRBD1 (6 bases). Trimming shortened V by 6 bases and J by 0 bases, and 12 bases separated the two germline ends. Germline V gene lookup returns CDR1 MNHNS and CDR2 SASEGT. This CDR3 has 15 residues. The CDR3 loop reads CASSRDTYSNQPQHF. The CDR3 DNA sequence: TGTGCCAGCAGCCGGGACACCTATAGCAATCAGCCCCAGCATTTT.

This clonotype was detected many times. The CDR3 sequence is CASSLTPYTEAFF. The CDR3 bases are TGTGCCAGCAGTTTAACTCCCTACACTGAAGCTTTCTTT. The V and J genes are TRBV28 and TRBJ1-1; D is unresolved. The CDR3 totals 13 residues. V was shortened by 2 bases and J by 3 bases, with 7 bases between the two germline ends. CDR1 MDHEN and CDR2 SYDVKM come from the germline V gene. Supplemented by reference TRBV28 and TRBJ1-1, the full variable domain reads DVKVTQSSRYLVKRTGEKVFLECVQDMDHENMFWYRQDPGLGLRLIYFSYDVKMKEKGDIPEGYSVSREKKERFSLILESASTNQTSMYLCASSLTPYTEAFFGQGTRLTVV.

This chain uses TRBV10-3 with TRBJ2-1; 10 bases align to TRBD2. The CDR3 runs 17 residues. Germline trimming cut 3 bases from V and 6 bases from J; bases unmatched to any gene: 11. The germline V gene encodes CDR1 ENHRY and CDR2 SYGVKD. Here the CDR3 DNA reads TGTGCCATCAGTGATACCCCGGGACTAGCGCCAAGCAATGAGCAGTTCTTC. Residues: CAISDTPGLAPSNEQFF.

This clonotype appeared many times. The rearrangement links TRBV12-3 or TRBV12-4 to TRBJ1-4; TRBD1 might be the D (6 bases). V shed 1 base and J shed 10 bases, with 13 bases lying between them. The CDR3 length is 14 residues. The chain's CDR3 is CASSLDRARGKLFF. CDR3 in DNA: TGTGCCAGCAGTTTAGACAGGGCCAGGGGAAAACTGTTTTTT.

This clonotype was counted many times. The rearrangement links TRBV18 to TRBJ2-7; 10 bases fit TRBD2. Germline values: CDR1 KGHSH, CDR2 LQKENI. Trimming cost V 0 bases and J 6 bases; bases outside gene matches: 17. This CDR3 has 19 residues. In DNA, the CDR3 is TGTGCCAGCTCACCACCGAGAGGGGGCGGGCTAGCGGGAGCTCCCGAGCAGTACTTC. This codes for CASSPPRGGGLAGAPEQYF.

This clonotype was counted many times. This chain uses TRBV20-1 with TRBJ2-1; 10 bases line up with TRBD2. This CDR3 is built from 16 residues. The ends lost 2 bases at V and 3 bases at J; junction bases unmatched: 7. The germline gives CDR1 DFQATT, CDR2 SNEGSKA (reference sequence). As DNA, the CDR3 is TGCAGTGCTAGAAGTTCGCTAGCGGGAGTCTACAATGAGCAGTTCTTC. As protein: CSARSSLAGVYNEQFF.

As concerns this clonotype: One base away lies a much larger clone, so this may be a sequencing read error. V is TRBV20-1 and J is TRBJ2-1; TRBD2 might be the D (5 bases). The V and J ends lost 3 bases and 4 bases respectively, with 19 bases between them. The length of the CDR3 is 16 residues. The germline V gene has CDR1 DFQATT and CDR2 SNEGSKA (reference sequence). This chain's CDR3 is CSASSAEGPSYNEQFF. As DNA, the CDR3 is TGCAGTGCTAGTTCAGCGGAAGGGCCAAGTTACAATGAGCAGTTCTTC.

This clonotype was counted many times. The chain couples TRBV5-1 to TRBJ1-2; a possible D gene is TRBD1 (5 bases). The CDR3 totals 15 residues. Germline CDR1 reads SGHRS; CDR2 reads YFSETQ. Trimming took off 0 bases at V and 3 bases at J, with 12 bases between the two ends. CDR3 in amino acids: CASSLAIGGDYGYTF. The CDR3 coding sequence is TGCGCCAGCAGCTTGGCCATCGGGGGGGACTATGGCTACACCTTC.

This clonotype was picked up many times. The chain carries TRBV20-1 and TRBJ2-4; possibly TRBD2 for D (5 bases). Trimming took 5 bases from V and 7 from J, leaving 6 bases between them. Germline V gene lookup returns CDR1 DFQATT and CDR2 SNEGSKA (reference sequence). CDR3 length: 10 amino acids. The CDR3 reads CSAWENIQYF. The CDR3 region has the DNA TGCAGTGCTTGGGAGAACATTCAGTACTTC.

The sample holds many counts of this clonotype. The V call is TRBV12-3 or TRBV12-4, the J call TRBJ1-1; no clear D. The CDR3 spans 15 residues. Trimming took off 2 bases at V and 1 base at J, with 11 bases between the two ends. Written as DNA, the CDR3 is TGTGCCAGCAGTTTATATGGGCAGCGGAACACTGAAGCTTTCTTT. This encodes CASSLYGQRNTEAFF.

The table lists this clonotype with many counts. CDR3 protein: CSAPLGGGYTF. The CDR3 nucleotides are TGCAGTGCCCCCCTAGGGGGGGGCTACACCTTC. The V call is TRBV20-1, the J call TRBJ1-2; D perhaps matches TRBD1 (6 bases). Germline values: CDR1 DFQATT, CDR2 SNEGSKA (reference sequence). The V end lost 6 bases, the J end lost 8 bases, and 13 bases lay between the germline ends. This CDR3 region has 11 residues.

This clonotype showed up many times. The gene calls are TRBV27 and TRBJ1-1; D is unresolved. The CDR3 is made up of 13 amino acids. Trimming left V 6 bases short and J 5 bases short, with 13 bases between. Germline assignment: CDR1 MNHEY and CDR2 SMNVEV (reference sequence). CDR3 protein: CASSPVYGTEAFF. DNA of the CDR3: TGTGCCAGCAGCCCAGTTTACGGAACTGAAGCTTTCTTT.

This clonotype was counted between two and nine times. This chain connects TRBV10-1 to TRBJ1-1, with D unresolved. Per the germline V gene, CDR1 is WNHNN and CDR2 is SYGVQD (reference sequence). V shed 7 bases and J shed 8 bases, with 14 bases lying between them. This CDR3 is built from 12 residues. Written as DNA, the CDR3 is TGCGCCAGCAATCATTCCAGGAGAGAAGCTTTCTTT. Protein product: CASNHSRREAFF.

The CDR3 DNA reads as TGTGCCAGCAGTCCTAACAGCGGAGCCTACGAGCAGTACTTC. Protein: CASSPNSGAYEQYF. The gene calls are TRBV11-1 and TRBJ2-7, with a possible D match to TRBD2 (5 bases). CDR1 and CDR2 from the germline V gene are SGHAT and FQDESV (reference sequence). Trimming removed 6 bases at V and 2 bases at J, with 14 bases between. This CDR3 is 14 amino acids long.

The chain carries TRBV7-2 and TRBJ2-7, with D perhaps matching TRBD2 (6 bases). Germline loops: CDR1 SGHTA, CDR2 FQGNSA. CDR3 length: 18 amino acids. Trimming cost V 5 bases and J 0 bases, with 23 bases left between them. CDR3 residues: CASSQSTGLAPSSYEQYF. CDR3 coding DNA: TGTGCCAGCAGCCAGAGTACGGGGCTAGCGCCTAGCTCCTACGAGCAGTACTTC. Supplemented by reference TRBV7-2 and TRBJ2-7, the full variable domain reads GAGVSQSPSNKVTEKGKDVELRCDPISGHTALYWYRQSLGQGLEFLIYFQGNSAPDKSGLPSDRFSAERTGGSVSTLTIQRTQQEDSAVYLCASSQSTGLAPSSYEQYFGPGTRLTVT.

This clonotype was seen ten or more times. The chain joins TRBV7-9 to TRBJ2-7; D might be TRBD2 (5 bases). The V and J ends lost 5 bases and 4 bases respectively, with 12 bases between them. CDR3 size: 13 residues. CDR1 and CDR2 from the germline V gene are SEHNR and FQNEAQ (reference sequence). The CDR3 sequence: CASSQGRTYEQYF. CDR3 coding DNA: TGTGCCAGCAGCCAAGGACGGACTTACGAGCAGTACTTC.

This sequence joins TRBV29-1 and TRBJ2-1; 12 positions agree with TRBD2. The V and J ends lost 6 bases and 9 bases, in that order; junction bases with no gene match: 15. Germline V lookup: CDR1 SQVTM, CDR2 ANQGSEA. The CDR3 loop spans 16 amino acids. The CDR3 loop reads CSVSYPGTSGLGEQFF. Written as DNA, the CDR3 is TGCAGCGTCTCCTACCCCGGGACTAGCGGGCTGGGTGAGCAGTTCTTC.

The chain employs TRBV12-3 or TRBV12-4 and TRBJ1-2; 7 nucleotides agree with TRBD1. CDR3 size: 13 residues. After removal of 6 bases from V and 8 bases from J, the junction contained 9 bases not matched to a gene. The DNA for the CDR3 is TGTGCCAGCAGCTCACGACAGGGCTTCGGCTACACCTTC. It yields the protein CASSSRQGFGYTF.

This chain joins TRBV20-1 and TRBJ1-2, with a tentative D call TRBD1 (5 bases). Germline V gene data show CDR1 as DFQATT and CDR2 as SNEGSKA (reference sequence). The CDR3 consists of 14 residues. V was clipped by 2 bases and J by 8 bases, with 18 bases between them. DNA for the CDR3: TGCAGTGCTAGAAACCCCCCGGGGACCTACGGCTACACCTTC. It is translated as CSARNPPGTYGYTF.

The sample holds many counts of this clonotype. The genes are TRBV15 and TRBJ1-1, with 10 nucleotides matching TRBD1. Germline CDR1 is LNHNV and CDR2 is YYDKDF (reference sequence). This CDR3 has 14 amino acids. V was pared by 8 bases and J by 10 bases, with 13 bases of the junction left unmatched. The DNA of the CDR3 is TGTGCCACCGGACCGAAGGGACAGGGGACCGGAGCTTTCTTT. Its translation is CATGPKGQGTGAFF. The entire variable domain, with the rest obtained from reference TRBV15 and TRBJ1-1, is as follows: DAMVIQNPRYQVTQFGKPVTLSCSQTLNHNVMYWYQQKSSQAPKLLFHYYDKDFNNEADTPDNFQSRRPNTSFCFLDIRSPGLGDTAMYLCATGPKGQGTGAFFGQGTRLTVV.

In this sample, this clonotype turned up many times. The chain couples TRBV5-1 to TRBJ2-7, with D perhaps TRBD1 (6 bases). Germline loops: CDR1 SGHRS, CDR2 YFSETQ. V lost 3 bases, J lost 7 bases, and 14 bases lay in between. This CDR3 region has 13 residues. As DNA, the CDR3 is TGCGCCAGCAGCTCAACAGGGATTCAGGAGCAGTACTTC. Protein sequence: CASSSTGIQEQYF.

Ten or more counts support this clonotype. This chain joins TRBV6-1 and TRBJ1-1; D is perhaps TRBD1 (6 bases). The CDR3 has 14 residues. Germline CDR1 and CDR2: MNHNS and SASEGT. The germline V and J ends were trimmed by 5 bases and 4 bases, with 14 bases remaining between them. CDR3 region: CASSYGGAVTEAFF. The DNA for the CDR3 is TGTGCCAGCAGTTACGGGGGGGCAGTCACTGAAGCTTTCTTT.

At least ten counts were recorded for this clonotype. The chain uses TRBV27 and TRBJ2-7, with D tentatively TRBD1 (6 bases). V dropped 4 bases and J dropped 4 bases, with 8 bases sitting between them. Germline V gene sequence: CDR1 MNHEY, CDR2 SMNVEV (reference sequence). The length of the CDR3 is 12 residues. CDR3 in amino acids: CASSSQGYEQYF. CDR3 nucleotide sequence: TGTGCCAGCAGTTCGCAGGGGTACGAGCAGTACTTC.